The 7 T cell receptor beta chains in this list originate from one sample, sequenced in a study of blood T cell repertoires in COVID-19. Only in-frame clones appear in the TCRdb table, and some are missing; sequencing was by immunoSEQ multiplex PCR. This sample has 200,000 to 250,000 clones; approximately 88% occur once, and the top ten carry less than 7.5%. Sequencing was done on a sample of peripheral blood. The receptors stem from a man between 60 and 75 years old who had recovered from COVID-19.

V usage is TRBV3-1 (or the pseudogene TRBV3-2) and J usage is TRBJ2-7; D may be TRBD1 (6 bases). Germline V gene sequence: CDR1 LGHDT, CDR2 YNNKEL (reference sequence). This CDR3 is 15 amino acids long. V lost 3 bases and J 3 bases, leaving 15 bases between the germline ends. Written as DNA, the CDR3 is TGTGCCAGCAGCCAGACTCCGGGACAACTCTACGAGCAGTACTTC. Translation gives CASSQTPGQLYEQYF.

The DNA of the CDR3 is TGTGCCAGCAGCGCCGGACAGTATAACACCGGGGAGCTGTTTTTT. The encoded protein is CASSAGQYNTGELFF. The chain has TRBV7-9 and TRBJ2-2; D is possibly TRBD1 (6 bases). The CDR3 consists of 15 residues. V was pared by 5 bases and J by 2 bases, with 12 bases between. Germline V gene lookup returns CDR1 SEHNR and CDR2 FQNEAQ (reference sequence). Together with reference TRBV7-9 and TRBJ2-2, the CDR3 gives the full variable domain: DTGVSQNPRHKITKRGQNVTFRCDPISEHNRLYWYRQTLGQGPEFLTYFQNEAQLEKSRLLSDRFSAERPKGSFSTLEIQRTEQGDSAMYLCASSAGQYNTGELFFGEGSRLTVL.

The chain combines TRBV2 with TRBJ1-5; TRBD1 agrees at 9 bases. Germline loops: CDR1 SNHLY, CDR2 FYNNEI. This CDR3 region has 14 residues. V trimming: 7 bases; J trimming: 5 bases; junction bases outside the gene matches: 6. CDR3 loop: CASTKDRGDQPQHF. In nucleotides, the CDR3 is TGTGCCAGCACTAAAGACAGGGGGGATCAGCCCCAGCATTTT. Drawing the rest from reference TRBV2 and TRBJ1-5, the complete variable domain is EPEVTQTPSHQVTQMGQEVILRCVPISNHLYFYWYRQILGQKVEFLVSFYNNEISEKSEIFDDQFSVERPDGSNFTLKIRSTKLEDSAMYFCASTKDRGDQPQHFGDGTRLSIL.

The chain carries TRBV5-6 and TRBJ1-1; 9 nucleotides line up with TRBD1. Germline V gives CDR1 SGHDT, CDR2 YYEEEE. V lost 3 bases, J lost 5 bases, and 5 bases stayed unmatched. The CDR3 length is 14 residues. CDR3 DNA sequence: TGTGCCAGCAGCTGGGCCGACAGGGGGACTGAAGCTTTCTTT. Its protein is CASSWADRGTEAFF.

The chain joins TRBV6-7 to TRBJ2-7; TRBD2 is a possible D gene (5 bases). TRBV6-7 is annotated as an ORF whose role is uncertain. Trimming shortened V by 2 bases and J by 4 bases, and 39 bases separated the two germline ends. The CDR3 is made up of 23 amino acids. The CDR3 reads CASSYIGSGSRRLASPTGYEQYF. DNA of the CDR3: TGTGCCAGCAGTTACATTGGGTCCGGCAGCCGTCGTCTCGCGTCACCTACGGGGTACGAGCAGTACTTC.

The V gene is TRBV10-3, the J gene TRBJ2-7, with D perhaps matching TRBD2 (7 bases). Trimming removed 6 bases from V and 7 bases from J, with 16 bases in between. In germline, CDR1 is ENHRY, CDR2 SYGVKD. The CDR3 is made up of 13 amino acids. The CDR3 nucleotides read TGTGCCATCAGCGATAGGGGGGGTCTTGAGCAGTACTTC. Its translation is CAISDRGGLEQYF.

This chain links TRBV4-3 with TRBJ2-7, with a weak D call TRBD2 (5 bases). This CDR3 contains 16 residues. Germline V gene lookup returns CDR1 LGHNA and CDR2 YSLEER. V lost 3 bases, J lost 2 bases, and 17 bases lay in between. The CDR3 protein is CASSQGYSGNPYEQYF. The CDR3 DNA reads as TGCGCCAGCAGCCAGGGATATTCCGGGAATCCCTACGAGCAGTACTTC.